This T cell receptor beta chain emerged from a study of T cells in localized non-small cell lung cancer (dated by TCRdb to 2018 to 2021). Looking at the study overall: Comparing tumors with uninvolved tumor-adjacent lungs, the study looked at the T cell repertoires of 220 or so patients with early-stage NSCLC. The cohort was made up of approximately 250 treatment-naive NSCLC patients whose localized lung tumors had been resected. A mean age of about 66 years was recorded for the NSCLC patients, of whom 129 were male and more than 85 were female. The full study reports these points: Because multi-region tumor sequencing was not done, intratumor heterogeneity could not be ruled out. A median of 57 of the top 100 tumor clones turned up in the paired uninvolved adjacent lung, and around 27 of those clones also ranked among the top 100 of that same adjacent lung. Longer overall survival was associated with higher blood T cell density, whereas shorter survival was associated with higher adjacent-lung clonality. Because of the exploratory design, TCR variables were selected using unadjusted p-values without false-discovery rate correction. The highest T cell clonality was observed in uninvolved tumor-adjacent lung, where clonality exceeded that of tumor, suggesting that antigenic responses were more focused in uninvolved tumor-adjacent lung.

At diagnosis, peripheral blood, uninvolved tumor-adjacent lung and tumor were collected and stored as a combination of fresh-frozen and FFPE material. Blood samples were analyzed as peripheral blood mononuclear cells for TCR repertoire profiling. TCR beta CDR3 regions were sequenced from DNA using the immunoSEQ Assay. The source study handled its data this way. To compute T cell density, TCR beta template counts were normalized to usable DNA, which was estimated by amplifying housekeeping genes. The preseqR package was used to estimate richness by extrapolating to 400,000 templates for PBMC samples and to 120,000 templates for tissue samples. Clonality was taken to be one minus Pielou's evenness. To identify tissue-enriched TCRs, differential abundance testing was run on productive amino-acid clonotypes with a minimum total count of 5 and an alpha of 0.1. The Jaccard Index and the Morisita Overlap Index were used to measure how much the repertoires overlapped between compartments. GLIPH grouped TCR beta CDR3s together with public tetramer-defined viral CDR3s, and a viral motif had to include at least three viral sequences and show V-gene enrichment. The clones in this table, taken by TCRdb from immuneACCESS, are in-frame only. Not every clone is retained; where verified, under half of the shortfall comes from an unresolved V gene, and the cause of the rest is unknown. D and trimming come from the DNA, and the V and J calls and clone size come from that table. The sample table lists 20,000 to 25,000 clones, less than 90% of them with a count of one. The top ten clonotypes cover over 0.95% of the sample.

Based on the germline V gene (reference sequence), the CDR1 and CDR2 sequences are SEHNR and FQNEAQ. The junction carries 10 bases between V and J, which are trimmed by 0 bases and 5 bases respectively. The CDR3 starts with the cysteine, ends with the phenylalanine, and has 14 residues. Only the CDR3 region is kept as DNA, spanning 42 bases read in frame from base 1. With regard to this clone: It has no known antigen specificity. It has no much larger one-base neighbor in the sample; base qualities were not kept.

This sample comprised peripheral blood, obtained before any cancer treatment. Rearrangement joined TRBV7-9 to TRBJ2-5; TRBD2 is perhaps the D gene, given 5 matching bases. This TCR was sampled from a woman aged 40-70 years with stage I lung adenocarcinoma. The sequenced DNA is TGTGCCAGCAGCTTAGCGCTCGGGGTTGAGACCCAGTACTTC. Translated, it gives CASSLALGVETQYF.